Given below is one T cell receptor beta chain in context. This clone was detected a few times. Its antigen specificity is not known. Base qualities are not at hand, and no much larger clone is one base apart. CD4+ T cells from unexposed donors were collected before the COVID-19 pandemic (2011-2018). Following 10 days of culture, the EasySep CD4+ T cell isolation kit was used to isolate CD4+ T cells. Unexposed donor CD4+ T cells were tested for reactivity to SARS-CoV-2 S and N and four common cold coronavirus spike pools, as cell number allowed. PBMCs were cultured at around 2 million per well in IMDM supplemented with 5% human AB serum and 8 to 10 IU/ml IL-2. Half of the culture medium was replaced with fresh IL-2-containing medium on days 3 and 7. In general, triplicate replicate wells were used for every peptide culture condition. Leukapheresis product for the unexposed donors was purchased commercially. Ficoll-Paque PLUS gradient centrifugation was used to isolate PBMCs from either whole blood or leukapheresis product. The PBMCs went either fresh into the expansion assay or into cryopreservation at -140 degrees C. The QIAamp Micro DNA Kit was used to extract genomic DNA from the CD4+ T cells.

CDR1 MDHEN and CDR2 SYDVKM are derived from the germline V gene. Relative to germline, V is 5 bases shorter and J is 8 bases shorter, with 25 bases between their ends. From cysteine to phenylalanine, the CDR3 is 17 amino acids long. The DNA shown is the 51-base CDR3, in frame from base 1. The data were obtained in a study of CD4 T cells in relation to SARS-CoV-2 and coronaviruses (TCRdb year 2021). Describing the broader study: In the ViraFEST assay, PBMCs were cultured with antigen for about eleven days, after which TCR beta CDR3s were sequenced to identify antigen-specific clonal expansions. The negative reference condition was either a culture with an HIV-1 Nef peptide pool or a culture with no peptide. Shared crossreactive spike epitopes were mapped to their HLA restriction using patient-derived lymphoblastoid cell lines. At the level of individual TCR clonotypes, the study measured memory CD4+ T cell crossreactivity between SARS-CoV-2 spike protein and common cold coronavirus spike proteins. Samples from a few pre-COVID donors and the naive versus memory experiments were sequenced with the Adaptive Biotechnologies TCR-sequencing kit; other data were Illumina-based. A different, Illumina-based TCR-beta assay was used to sequence expansion assays from other donors in the study.

Receptor libraries were prepared by the immunoSEQ multiplex PCR assay. The authors' pipeline ran thus. Preprocessing removed nonproductive sequences and CDR3s not starting with C, not ending with F or W, or shorter than 7 amino acids. The MANAFEST web app was used to call antigen-specific clonotypes on the basis of expansion compared with the reference and with other culture wells. To be counted as positive, a clone had to show significant expansion compared with the reference culture, at an FDR below 0.05, in 2 of 3 replicate wells. For a clone to be considered positive, significant expansion relative to all other tandem wells and an odds ratio above 5 were also required. After three terminal residues were trimmed from each end, CDR3 homology was quantified as pairwise Levenshtein distance using the stringdist R package. TCRdb holds this immuneACCESS table with in-frame rearrangements only. Some clones are missing; in checked studies, unresolved V genes explain under half, and the rest has no known cause. V and J calls plus clone size are reproduced from that table; the DNA served to infer D and trimming. The sample has approximately 17,000 clones on record, 75% to 85% of them singletons. Of the sample, around 15% falls within the top ten clones.

Summary of the overall study and its limitations: Roughly 64% of donors had memory CD4+ clonotypes that crossrecognized SARS-CoV-2 and at least one common cold coronavirus spike. The study was constrained by small numbers of patients and of tested TCRs. No donor contributed both pre-pandemic and post-infection samples, which limited tracing the source of pre-existing responses. Since the crossreactivity analysis centred on spike protein, crossreactivity against other viral proteins was not assessed. Compared with monoreactive clones, crossreactive clones had significantly weaker SARS-CoV-2-driven expansion, a result consistent with antigenic imprinting.

This TCR was sampled from a human donor in good health. This chain is built from TRBV28 and TRBJ2-1; the D gene is perhaps TRBD2, on 5 matching bases. Sequencing used CD4+ T cells from PBMCs, cultured in vitro. CDR3 loop: CASSGKGLSSLSHEQFF. The DNA sequence is TGTGCCAGCAGTGGAAAAGGACTGTCTTCTCTTTCCCATGAGCAGTTCTTC.